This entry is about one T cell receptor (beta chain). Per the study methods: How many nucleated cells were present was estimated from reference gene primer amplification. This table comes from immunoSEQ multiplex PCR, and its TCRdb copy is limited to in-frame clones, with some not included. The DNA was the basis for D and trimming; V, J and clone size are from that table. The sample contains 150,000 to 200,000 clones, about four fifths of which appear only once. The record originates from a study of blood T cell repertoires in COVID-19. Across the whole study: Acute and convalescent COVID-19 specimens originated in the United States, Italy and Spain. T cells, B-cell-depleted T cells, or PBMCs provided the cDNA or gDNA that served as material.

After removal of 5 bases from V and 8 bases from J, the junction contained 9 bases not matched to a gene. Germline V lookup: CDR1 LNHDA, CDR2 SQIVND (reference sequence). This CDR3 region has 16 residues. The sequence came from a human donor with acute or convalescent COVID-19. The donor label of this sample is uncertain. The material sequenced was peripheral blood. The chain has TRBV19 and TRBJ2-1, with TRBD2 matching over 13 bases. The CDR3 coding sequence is TGTGCCAGTAGTGCTAGACTAGCGGGAGGTTTAGATGAGCAGTTCTTC. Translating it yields CASSARLAGGLDEQFF.